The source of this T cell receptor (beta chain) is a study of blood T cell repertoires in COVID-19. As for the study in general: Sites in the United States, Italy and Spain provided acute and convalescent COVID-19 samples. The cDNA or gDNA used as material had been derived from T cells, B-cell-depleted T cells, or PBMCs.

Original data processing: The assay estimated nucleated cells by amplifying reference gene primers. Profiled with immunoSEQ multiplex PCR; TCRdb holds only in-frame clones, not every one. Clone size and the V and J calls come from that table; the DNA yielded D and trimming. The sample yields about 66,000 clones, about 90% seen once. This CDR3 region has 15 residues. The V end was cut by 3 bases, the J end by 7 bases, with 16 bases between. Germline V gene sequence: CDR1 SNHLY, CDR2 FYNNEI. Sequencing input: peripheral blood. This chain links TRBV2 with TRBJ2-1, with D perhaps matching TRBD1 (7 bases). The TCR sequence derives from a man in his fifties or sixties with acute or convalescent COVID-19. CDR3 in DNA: TGTGCCAGCAGTGACCAGGGGGGCGGATGGAATGAGCAGTTCTTC. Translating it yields CASSDQGGGWNEQFF.